This T cell receptor beta chain was sequenced for a study of CD8+CD57+ T cells in acquired aplastic anemia. It was genomic DNA that served as the template for profiling TCR beta VDJ and CDR3. TCRdb reprocessed the reads with MiXCR, giving one entry per CDR3 protein. The sample has some 200,000 distinct CDR3 sequences; less than 60% are singletons. The germline CDR1 and CDR2 sequences are DFQATT and SNEGSKA (reference sequence). Trimming removed 6 bases at V and 0 bases at J, with 18 bases between. The CDR3 contains 15 residues. In patients chosen for sequencing, flow cytometry had shown CD8+CD57+ cell expansion.

The gene calls are TRBV20-1 and TRBJ2-7; TRBD2 might be the D (6 bases). The source is a human donor with aplastic anemia. Specimen: sorted CD4+, CD8+, or CD8+CD57+ T cells (not recorded which) from PBMCs. The CDR3 spells CSATSVDGGSYEQYF. As DNA, the CDR3 is TGCAGTGCCACTTCCGTCGACGGGGGCTCCTACGAGCAGTACTTC.